The 29 T cell receptor beta chains presented below share a single source sample, sequenced in a study of spatial heterogeneity in lung cancer. TCRdb independently ran MiXCR on the 5' RACE reads; one entry per CDR3 protein. The sample includes just over 75,000 distinct CDR3 sequences, 7% to 9% of them seen just once. As for time point: sample taken at primary tumor resection. Specimen: PBMCs, collected at surgery. The receptors were gathered from a male donor with early-stage non-small cell lung cancer.

The J gene is TRBJ2-1, the V gene TRBV7-2; possibly TRBD1 for D (8 bases). Trimming stripped 5 bases from V and 9 bases from J, with 23 bases between. CDR3 length equals 16 residues. Looked up from germline, CDR1 is SGHTA and CDR2 is FQGNSA. The CDR3 DNA reads TGTGCCAGCAGCACCCGGACAGGGAGGGCTATTGGTGAGCAGTTCTTC. The encoded protein is CASSTRTGRAIGEQFF.

There are many counts of this clonotype. The chain carries TRBV2 and TRBJ1-2; TRBD1 might be the D (6 bases). This CDR3 has 13 amino acids. Germline CDR1 SNHLY, CDR2 FYNNEI. The V end lost 7 bases, the J end lost 4 bases, and 13 bases lay between the germline ends. In DNA, the CDR3 is TGTGCCAGCACCTACTCGACAGGCTATGGCTACACCTTC. Translated: CASTYSTGYGYTF.

This clonotype has a handful of counts. J is TRBJ2-5 and V is TRBV7-9, with D tentatively TRBD2 (6 bases). The CDR3 runs to 16 residues. V was shortened by 5 bases and J by 2 bases, with 18 bases between the two germline ends. The germline gives CDR1 SEHNR, CDR2 FQNEAQ (reference sequence). In DNA, the CDR3 is TGTGCCAGCAGCCTAGACGGGGGAGGTGGGCAAGAGACCCAGTACTTC. Translated, it gives CASSLDGGGGQETQYF.

This clonotype was observed a handful of times. The gene calls are TRBV18 and TRBJ1-1; 8 bases map to TRBD1. Germline CDR1 reads KGHSH; CDR2 reads LQKENI. The J segment lost 1 base and the V segment lost 7 bases, leaving 8 bases of the junction unmatched. This CDR3 has 15 amino acids. In DNA form, the CDR3 reads TGTGCCAGCTTAATCTCCGGGACAGGGAACACTGAAGCTTTCTTT. It yields the protein CASLISGTGNTEAFF. The entire variable domain, with the rest obtained from reference TRBV18 and TRBJ1-1, is as follows: NAGVMQNPRHLVRRRGQEARLRCSPMKGHSHVYWYRQLPEEGLKFMVYLQKENIIDESGMPKERFSAEFPKEGPSILRIQQVVRGDSAAYFCASLISGTGNTEAFFGQGTRLTVV.

This clonotype was seen many times. The chain combines TRBV7-9 with TRBJ2-1; D is unclear. Trimming took off 5 bases at V and 5 bases at J, with 19 bases between the two ends. This CDR3 is built from 16 residues. Germline V CDR1 and CDR2: SEHNR, FQNEAQ (reference sequence). As DNA, the CDR3 is TGTGCCAGCAGCCTCGATCGGCGGAGAGGTGACAATGAGCAGTTCTTC. Protein: CASSLDRRRGDNEQFF.

This clonotype was found many times. The rearrangement joins TRBV6-5 to TRBJ1-6, with D possibly being TRBD1 (5 bases). The CDR3 extends over 12 amino acids. V was cut by 6 bases and J by 7 bases, with 7 bases left in between. Germline CDR1 and CDR2: MNHEY and SVGAGI. The CDR3 spells CASRRGNSPLHF. The CDR3 DNA reads TGTGCCAGCAGACGGGGGAATTCACCCCTCCACTTT.

This chain connects TRBV19 to TRBJ1-2, with D unclear. Between the trimmed V and J ends, which lost 7 bases and 2 bases, there was a span of 11 bases. The CDR3 sequence is 13 residues long. Looked up from germline, CDR1 is LNHDA and CDR2 is SQIVND (reference sequence). CDR3 region: CASNPRANYGYTF. CDR3 nucleotide sequence: TGTGCCAGTAACCCCCGGGCAAACTATGGCTACACCTTC.

This clonotype was found many times. This chain uses TRBV6-1 with TRBJ2-1; 7 positions match TRBD1. There are 15 residues in the CDR3. Germline V gene data show CDR1 as MNHNS and CDR2 as SASEGT. After removal of 4 bases from V and 2 bases from J, the junction contained 5 bases not matched to a gene. CDR3: CASSVETGAYNEQFF. CDR3 DNA: TGTGCCAGCAGTGTGGAAACAGGGGCCTACAATGAGCAGTTCTTC.

The V call is TRBV4-3, the J call TRBJ2-3; 9 bases match TRBD2. Germline assignment: CDR1 LGHNA and CDR2 YSLEER. There are 14 residues in the CDR3. After removal of 4 bases from V and 10 bases from J, the junction contained 9 bases not matched to a gene. The CDR3, as DNA: TGCGCCAGCAGCCCCAAGCGACTAGCGGAGGCGCAGTATTTT. Its translation: CASSPKRLAEAQYF.

The gene calls are TRBV5-1 and TRBJ2-1; weak D call: TRBD1 (5 bases). V lost 1 base to trimming and J lost 8 bases, with 7 bases between them. The CDR3 runs 12 residues. Germline CDR1 and CDR2: SGHRS and YFSETQ. CDR3 in DNA: TGCGCCAGCAGCTTGATCAGGGATGAGCAGTTCTTC. Residues: CASSLIRDEQFF. The whole variable domain, filled in from reference TRBV5-1 and TRBJ2-1, reads KAGVTQTPRYLIKTRGQQVTLSCSPISGHRSVSWYQQTPGQGLQFLFEYFSETQRNKGNFPGRFSGRQFSNSRSEMNVSTLELGDSALYLCASSLIRDEQFFGPGTRLTVL.

This clonotype was observed a handful of times. The V gene is TRBV24-1, the J gene TRBJ2-1; 8 bases align to TRBD2. V lost 4 bases to trimming and J lost 7 bases; unmatched junction nucleotides: 17. Per germline, CDR1 KGHDR and CDR2 SFDVKD. The CDR3 is 18 residues long. The CDR3 reads CATSDPVGGAGVRNEQFF. The CDR3 DNA is TGTGCCACCAGTGACCCGGTGGGGGGAGCGGGAGTTAGAAATGAGCAGTTCTTC.

The chain recombines TRBV7-3 with TRBJ2-2; D tentatively reads TRBD1 or TRBD2 (5 bases each). CDR1 is SGHTA, CDR2 FQGTGA, per germline. The CDR3 loop spans 18 amino acids. Trimming pared 3 bases from V and 5 bases from J, leaving 22 bases between. The CDR3 nucleotides are TGTGCCAGCAGCTTTCGCCCGGGGCTAGTGGGAGTAACCGGGGAGCTGTTTTTT. Its translation is CASSFRPGLVGVTGELFF.

This clonotype was counted ten times or more. The chain joins TRBV7-7 to TRBJ2-5; a possible D gene is TRBD1 (6 bases). This CDR3 has 13 amino acids. Germline V gene sequence: CDR1 SSHAT, CDR2 FNYEAQ (reference sequence). The germline V and J ends were trimmed by 5 bases and 2 bases, with 9 bases remaining between them. The CDR3 protein is CASSLDRQETQYF. The CDR3 region has the DNA TGTGCCAGCAGCCTGGACAGACAAGAGACCCAGTACTTC.

This clonotype was detected many times. The chain couples TRBV14 to TRBJ2-7; no definite D call. CDR1 and CDR2 from the germline V gene are SGHDN and FVKESK. CDR3 length: 13 residues. The ends were cut back, 1 base at V and 4 bases at J, with 8 bases in the middle. DNA of the CDR3: TGTGCCAGCAGCCAAGGTAACCGTTACGAGCAGTACTTC. Its translation is CASSQGNRYEQYF.

The chain uses TRBV27 and TRBJ2-7; 8 bases agree with TRBD1. The ends lost 6 bases at V and 3 bases at J; junction bases unmatched: 7. CDR1 MNHEY and CDR2 SMNVEV come from the germline V gene (reference sequence). The CDR3 loop spans 14 amino acids. In DNA form, the CDR3 reads TGTGCCAGCAGCCTGACAGGGGCTTTCTACGAGCAGTACTTC. This gives the protein CASSLTGAFYEQYF.

This chain connects TRBV12-3 or TRBV12-4 to TRBJ1-4; the match to TRBD1 covers 7 bases. Trimming took 4 bases from V and 2 from J; bases not matched to a gene: 7. The CDR3 is 16 residues long. The CDR3 spells CASSYEGATTNEKLFF. CDR3 nucleotides: TGTGCCAGCAGTTACGAGGGGGCAACCACTAATGAAAAACTGTTTTTT.

This clonotype has more than one count but fewer than ten. The V call is TRBV4-3, the J call TRBJ2-7; 7 nucleotides agree with TRBD1. This CDR3 is built from 15 residues. The germline gives CDR1 LGHNA, CDR2 YSLEER. With 0 bases clipped from V and 4 bases from J, the junction kept 6 bases outside the gene matches. CDR3 amino acids: CASSQDNRGWYEQYF. Here the CDR3 DNA reads TGCGCCAGCAGCCAAGATAACAGGGGATGGTACGAGCAGTACTTC.

The genes are TRBV7-2 and TRBJ2-7, with D perhaps assigned TRBD1 or TRBD2 (5 bases each). Trimming took off 1 base at V and 4 bases at J, with 14 bases between the two ends. Germline CDR1 reads SGHTA; CDR2 reads FQGNSA. The CDR3 covers 15 residues. Here the CDR3 DNA reads TGTGCCAGCAGCTTAGGGGCAGGGAGAAGATACGAGCAGTACTTC. It specifies CASSLGAGRRYEQYF.

This clonotype was recorded at least ten times. The V call is TRBV7-9, the J call TRBJ2-1, with a weak D call TRBD2 (5 bases). The CDR3 extends over 14 amino acids. Per the germline V gene, CDR1 is SEHNR and CDR2 is FQNEAQ (reference sequence). V shed 5 bases and J shed 2 bases, with 10 bases lying between them. CDR3 region: CASSVSATYNEQFF. CDR3 nucleotides: TGTGCCAGCAGCGTTAGCGCAACCTACAATGAGCAGTTCTTC.

This clonotype was counted ten times or more. The chain recombines TRBV10-3 with TRBJ1-5; 12 bases agree with TRBD1. Germline V gives CDR1 ENHRY, CDR2 SYGVKD. CDR3 length: 17 amino acids. The J segment lost 7 bases and the V segment lost 4 bases, leaving 11 bases of the junction unmatched. CDR3 residues: CAISGAPGQGARQPQHF. The CDR3 nucleotides read TGTGCCATCAGTGGGGCCCCGGGACAGGGGGCAAGACAGCCCCAGCATTTT.

Many counts were recorded for this clonotype. The V call is TRBV7-2, the J call TRBJ2-4; TRBD1 matches 9 bases. The CDR3 runs to 14 residues. Germline V gene data show CDR1 as SGHTA and CDR2 as FQGNSA. V shed 1 base and J 15 bases; nucleotides not matched to a gene: 10. For the CDR3, the DNA is TGTGCCAGCAGCTTAGGTTTTACAGGGGGCAGCACGTACTTC. Amino acids: CASSLGFTGGSTYF.

The table lists this clonotype with many counts. The chain links TRBV27 to TRBJ1-1; no clear D gene. CDR1 is MNHEY, CDR2 SMNVEV, per germline (reference sequence). CDR3 size: 12 residues. V was pared by 9 bases and J by 0 bases, with 8 bases between. The CDR3 is CARVFVNTEAFF. DNA of the CDR3: TGTGCCAGAGTCTTTGTGAACACTGAAGCTTTCTTT.

This clonotype has a count of ten or more. The chain carries TRBV19 and TRBJ2-1, with TRBD1 identical over 8 bases. CDR3 size: 15 residues. The germline V gene has CDR1 LNHDA and CDR2 SQIVND (reference sequence). V was clipped by 9 bases and J by 9 bases; unmatched bases: 16. CDR3: CASSVRQGLGSEQFF. CDR3 in DNA: TGTGCCAGCTCCGTCCGACAGGGGCTGGGGAGTGAGCAGTTCTTC.

The table lists this clonotype with many counts. V usage is TRBV18 and J usage is TRBJ1-5, with D perhaps matching TRBD1 (5 bases). Germline V CDR1 and CDR2: KGHSH, LQKENI. CDR3 size: 15 residues. The V and J ends lost 6 bases and 0 bases respectively, with 12 bases between them. The CDR3, as DNA: TGTGCCAGCTCCCTAAGCGGGGCTAGCAATCAGCCCCAGCATTTT. Protein sequence: CASSLSGASNQPQHF.

The rearrangement joins TRBV12-3 or TRBV12-4 to TRBJ2-1; 15 positions match TRBD2. V trimming: 3 bases; J trimming: 4 bases; junction bases outside the gene matches: 16. The CDR3 length is 21 residues. The CDR3 protein is CASSLMTWTSGRVYRYNEQFF. Here the CDR3 DNA reads TGTGCCAGCAGTTTGATGACTTGGACTAGCGGGAGGGTGTACAGATACAATGAGCAGTTCTTC.

The rearrangement joins TRBV4-2 to TRBJ2-2; 9 nucleotides agree with TRBD1. Germline lookup yields CDR1 LGHNA and CDR2 YNFKEQ. The CDR3 consists of 16 residues. V was pared by 4 bases and J by 6 bases, with 9 bases of the junction left unmatched. CDR3 sequence (DNA): TGTGCCAGCAGCCCACTAGGGACAGGGAATTCCGGGGAGCTGTTTTTT. It codes for CASSPLGTGNSGELFF.

This clonotype was counted many times. The chain employs TRBV29-1 and TRBJ2-7; the match to TRBD1 covers 7 bases. Germline CDR1 reads SQVTM; CDR2 reads ANQGSEA. The CDR3 length is 14 residues. V lost 6 bases to trimming and J lost 0 bases; unmatched junction nucleotides: 8. The CDR3 coding sequence is TGCAGCGTCGGGACAGCCCGAGCCTCCTACGAGCAGTACTTC. This codes for CSVGTARASYEQYF.

This clonotype was detected a few times. The chain uses TRBV2 and TRBJ2-1; D is ambiguous. CDR1 is SNHLY, CDR2 FYNNEI, per germline. The V end was cut by 3 bases, the J end by 7 bases, with 7 bases between. CDR3 size: 12 residues. The CDR3 spells CASSDLGNEQFF. The CDR3 DNA reads TGTGCCAGCAGTGATCTGGGGAATGAGCAGTTCTTC.

This clonotype was observed a handful of times. CDR3 amino acids: CASSQGGMNTEAFF. DNA for the CDR3: TGTGCCAGCAGCCAAGGGGGAATGAACACTGAAGCTTTCTTT. The chain links TRBV3-1 to TRBJ1-1; no clear D gene. The CDR3 spans 14 residues. V was cut by 1 base and J by 0 bases, with 6 bases left in between. Germline CDR1 is LGHDT and CDR2 is YNNKEL (reference sequence).